This paragraph covers one T cell receptor (beta chain) sequence. Its antigen is still unknown. Per-nucleotide qualities are absent, and no much larger clonotype sits a single base away. The sample originates from a study of identical twins (dated by TCRdb to the mid-2010s). About the investigation overall: To test whether fetal clonotypes persist, the study used deep sequencing on TCR alpha and beta repertoires from monozygotic twins, unrelated adults of various ages, and cord blood. To rule out contamination, replicate twin experiments were performed at different times with different library preparation protocols. Overall results and qualifications from the work: Out-of-frame TCR alpha sharing in monozygotic twins was systematically underestimated by recombination models, whereas sharing between unrelated individuals was in agreement with the recombination models. Fewer insertions were carried by abundant cord blood beta clonotypes, a similar but weaker trend appeared in young adult naive repertoires, and no such trend appeared in memory repertoires. Invariant T cells such as MAIT and iNKT could partly confound zero-insertion analyses, though diverse VJ usage argued against this for most clonotypes. Because the same donors could not be followed over many years, conclusions were based on cross-sectional statistical analysis. Out-of-frame TCR alpha sequences shared between twins showed an excess of low generation-probability sequences compared with coincidental sharing between unrelated individuals. A weaker excess of twin sharing was found in beta out-of-frame sequences because the signal-to-noise ratio was lowered by fewer shared sequences.

Libraries came from 5' RACE. Sequencing used an Illumina HiSeq 2000. A universal primer binding site was introduced by template switching, and a unique molecular identifier was present in the final cDNA, enabling accurate counting of TCR cDNA molecules. Specific primers in the conserved constant-segment region were used to synthesize first-strand cDNA for TCR alpha and beta chains. Each cDNA library was double barcoded, with a SMART-Mk sample barcode plus Illumina barcodes, to control for contamination. TruSeq adapter sequences along with Illumina sample barcodes were introduced in two successive PCR steps. TCR alpha and beta cDNA libraries were sequenced on the Illumina HiSeq platform with custom primers. The original pipeline was this. MiGEC processed the raw reads to extract unique molecular identifiers, while MiXCR was used to determine the CDR3 positions. For each individual, recombination models were inferred using an EM algorithm with the repgenHMM and IGoR tools. Shared clonotypes were analyzed with the tcR package in R, and sharing was normalized by the product of cloneset sizes. Out-of-frame nonproductive sequences were analyzed to study raw recombination free of thymic and clonal selection effects. Through fastp at Q25 and MiXCR, TCRdb rebuilt clones from the public reads, retaining in-frame beta chains. Each record represents a unique CDR3 protein, reported with the most common genes and DNA among its rows. TCRdb, not the original authors, processed these V and J calls. Here the sample has about 470,000 distinct CDR3 sequences; roughly 24% occur a single time. About 2.7% of the sample rests with the top ten.

The CDR3 has 14 amino acids, counting the end cysteine and phenylalanine. The retained sequence is limited to the CDR3, 42 bases, with the frame set at the first base. V is trimmed back by 6 bases and J by 8 bases, and the junction contains 11 bases that no gene match accounts for. Reading the germline V gene (reference sequence) gives CDR1 DFQATT and CDR2 SNEGSKA. All donors were healthy Caucasians. Three pairs of female monozygotic twins, all aged 18 to 29 years, were included in the twin cohort. Positive isolation kits from Invitrogen were used to isolate CD4+ and CD8+ T cell populations. Separately, the same data were catalogued under a study of T cells expressing NK-cell markers. In that second paper, the authors write: TCR beta-chain repertoires were profiled in sorted CD3+CD56+NKG2C+, CD3+CD56+NKG2C- and CD3+CD56-NKG2C+ T-cell subsets from about 8 donors. Among the eight sequenced donors, seven were HCMV-seropositive and one was HCMV-seronegative. To restrict sorting to alphabetaTCR-expressing T cells, an anti-gammadeltaTCR antibody was added in several experiments. In more than five donors, the dominant CD3+CD56+NKG2C+ clonotypes ranked among the top 10 CD8+ clonotypes, making up about 1.0-8% of CD8+ T cells. Those dominant clonotypes were again the most abundant among CD3+CD56-NKG2C+ cells in a few donors, at about 28.3-65%. Whether the expanded NKG2C-expressing T cell clones were specific for HCMV antigens was left unclear. The study sequenced eight donors, all healthy volunteers chosen at random: three men and five women. HCMV serostatus was determined by detecting HCMV-specific IgG in serum with a commercial ELISA kit. MIGEC was used to demultiplex reads and group the reads by UMI, and MiTCR was used to assemble and quantify clonotypes. Only TCR cDNA sequences supported by at least two reads were kept to exclude erroneous sequences. The tcR package was used for downstream repertoire analysis, with clonotypes matched between fractions based on CDR3 nucleotide sequence plus V segment. VDJmatch was used to annotate antigen specificity against VDJdb, with one amino acid substitution allowed in CDR3.

The chain is made from TRBV20-1 and TRBJ2-1, with 9 bases aligning to TRBD2. The material sequenced was CD4+ T cells sorted from blood. This clonotype was obtained from a woman aged 18-29 years in good health. CDR3 loop: CSAHSGGSLYEQFF. The nucleotides read TGCAGTGCCCATAGCGGGGGCTCCTTATATGAGCAGTTCTTC.